These 10 T cell receptor beta chains originate from one sample sequenced in a study of OX40 agonist ivuxolimab in advanced cancers. Libraries were prepared by immunoSEQ multiplex PCR; TCRdb keeps only in-frame clonotypes and omits some of them. The sample carries about 56,000 clones, 80% to 90% recorded once. The sample here was CD4+ or CD8+ T cells sorted from blood, taken in a trial of the OX40 agonist ivuxolimab. Receptors originate from an adult with an advanced solid tumor such as melanoma, head and neck, liver or kidney cancer.

This clone was counted a few times. V gene TRBV18 combines with J gene TRBJ2-3; the D is unclear. V was cut by 2 bases and J by 4 bases, with 4 bases left in between. The germline CDR1 and CDR2 sequences are KGHSH and LQKENI. This CDR3 region has 12 residues. For the CDR3, the DNA is TGTGCCAGCTCACCAACTTCAGATACGCAGTATTTT. Protein sequence: CASSPTSDTQYF.

The V gene is TRBV6-1, the J gene TRBJ1-4; no reliable D call. Trimming took 10 bases from V and 8 from J, leaving 17 bases between them. Germline V CDR1 and CDR2: MNHNS, SASEGT. The CDR3 loop spans 13 amino acids. The CDR3 coding sequence is TGTGCCACCCAAGCGGCCTTGGGGGAAAAACTGTTTTTT. As protein: CATQAALGEKLFF.

This clone was seen once. V usage is TRBV27 and J usage is TRBJ2-3, with no clear D. Between the trimmed V and J ends, which lost 0 bases and 5 bases, there was a span of 9 bases. The CDR3 length is 14 residues. CDR1 and CDR2 from the germline V gene are MNHEY and SMNVEV (reference sequence). The CDR3 here is CASSLSSWGDTQYF. Written as DNA, the CDR3 is TGTGCCAGCAGTTTATCCTCCTGGGGAGATACGCAGTATTTT.

The V and J genes are TRBV5-1 and TRBJ1-1; 8 bases agree with TRBD1. Germline V gene data show CDR1 as SGHRS and CDR2 as YFSETQ. Unmatched junction bases numbered 9, after V lost 4 bases and J lost 1 base. CDR3 length: 16 residues. CDR3 region: CASSPRTGIQNTEAFF. The CDR3 DNA sequence: TGCGCCAGCAGCCCAAGGACAGGGATACAGAACACTGAAGCTTTCTTT.

This clone has a handful of counts. The CDR3 region is CASSAGPLSTEAFF. As DNA, the CDR3 is TGTGCCAGCAGCGCGGGACCGCTGTCCACTGAAGCTTTCTTT. V and J are TRBV7-9 and TRBJ1-1, with D maybe TRBD1 (5 bases). From germline, CDR1 is SEHNR and CDR2 FQNEAQ (reference sequence). The germline V and J ends were trimmed by 5 bases and 4 bases, with 14 bases remaining between them. The CDR3 extends over 14 amino acids.

The chain couples TRBV25-1 to TRBJ2-3; 9 nucleotides align to TRBD1. This CDR3 comprises 15 residues. Germline loops: CDR1 MGHDK, CDR2 SYGVNS. The junction had 6 bases not matched to a gene; V was cut back by 2 bases and J by 6 bases. CDR3 bases: TGTGCCAGCAGTGAACCGGGACAGGGTGGGGATACGCAGTATTTT. The encoded protein is CASSEPGQGGDTQYF.

The genes are TRBV30 and TRBJ2-7; D may be TRBD1 or TRBD2 (6 bases each). Germline V CDR1 and CDR2: GTSNPN, SVGIG (reference sequence). The CDR3 covers 16 residues. With 4 bases removed from V and 4 bases from J, the gap between germline ends came to 23 bases. As DNA, the CDR3 is TGTGCCTGGACCCTCAAGGGGGGCCCGAGGTCGTACGAGCAGTACTTC. Its translation is CAWTLKGGPRSYEQYF. Variable domain in full (rest from reference TRBV30 and TRBJ2-7): SQTIHQWPATLVQPVGSPLSLECTVEGTSNPNLYWYRQAAGRGLQLLFYSVGIGQISSEVPQNLSASRPQDRQFILSSKKLLLSDSGFYLCAWTLKGGPRSYEQYFGPGTRLTVT.

The rearrangement links TRBV7-2 to TRBJ2-7; D is perhaps TRBD1 or TRBD2 (6 bases each). This CDR3 is built from 14 residues. V was cut by 4 bases and J by 2 bases, with 12 bases left in between. Germline CDR1 and CDR2: SGHTA and FQGNSA. The CDR3 bases are TGTGCCAGCAGCTCACCGGGGGCCCCCTACGAGCAGTACTTC. Translating it yields CASSSPGAPYEQYF.

The chain carries TRBV28 and TRBJ1-5; 8 bases map to TRBD1. The CDR3 covers 16 residues. CDR1 is MDHEN and CDR2 is SYDVKM in the germline V gene. The ends lost 4 bases at V and 4 bases at J; junction bases unmatched: 9. The CDR3 bases are TGTGCCAGCAGTTCCCAAAGGACAGGGCTAAATCAGCCCCAGCATTTT. It encodes CASSSQRTGLNQPQHF.

This rearrangement joins TRBV28 to TRBJ1-5; D uncertain. Germline assignment: CDR1 MDHEN and CDR2 SYDVKM. The V gene lost 3 bases and the J gene lost 9 bases, with 12 bases spanning the gap. The CDR3 loop spans 13 amino acids. CDR3 region: CASSFPQLTPQHF. CDR3 coding DNA: TGTGCCAGCAGTTTTCCGCAGCTTACGCCCCAGCATTTT. The whole variable domain, filled in from reference TRBV28 and TRBJ1-5, reads DVKVTQSSRYLVKRTGEKVFLECVQDMDHENMFWYRQDPGLGLRLIYFSYDVKMKEKGDIPEGYSVSREKKERFSLILESASTNQTSMYLCASSFPQLTPQHFGDGTRLSIL.